This T cell receptor beta chain comes out of a study of T cell repertoires in cytomegalovirus infection. Whole-study context: It was recently identified HLA-C-restricted and well-studied HLA-B-restricted CMV epitopes that the study used. The public TCR beta signatures pointed to both CMV infection and matching HLA type.

With regard to this clonotype: Its antigen is as yet unknown.

This CDR3 is 16 amino acids long. V was pared by 1 base and J by 0 bases, with 12 bases between. CDR1 is DFQATT, CDR2 SNEGSKA, per germline (reference sequence). TCRdb processed the reads anew with MiXCR; each CDR3 protein has one entry. The sample contains about 700,000 distinct CDR3 sequences, around a third of which appear only once. Sequencing used cultured PBMCs, obtained from culture after CMV antigen stimulation. The sequence was obtained from a human donor in good health (CMV status not recorded). Some clones in this sample may be carry-over from other donors' samples. This chain joins TRBV20-1 and TRBJ1-4, with no clear D. The DNA of the CDR3 is TGCAGTGCTAGAGGAGCCAGCACCGCAACTAATGAAAAACTGTTTTTT. Its translation is CSARGASTATNEKLFF.